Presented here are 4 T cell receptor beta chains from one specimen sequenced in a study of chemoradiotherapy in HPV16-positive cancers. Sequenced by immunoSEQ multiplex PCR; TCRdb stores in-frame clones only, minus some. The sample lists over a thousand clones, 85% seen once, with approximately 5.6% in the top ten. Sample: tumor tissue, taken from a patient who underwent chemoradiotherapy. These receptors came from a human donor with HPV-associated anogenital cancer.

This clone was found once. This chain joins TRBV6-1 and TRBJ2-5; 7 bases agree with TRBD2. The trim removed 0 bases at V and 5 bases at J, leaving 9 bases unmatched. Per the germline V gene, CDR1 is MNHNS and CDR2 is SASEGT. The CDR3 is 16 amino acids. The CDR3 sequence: CASSEAGAGVSETQYF. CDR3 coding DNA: TGTGCCAGCAGTGAAGCTGGGGCGGGAGTGTCGGAGACCCAGTACTTC.

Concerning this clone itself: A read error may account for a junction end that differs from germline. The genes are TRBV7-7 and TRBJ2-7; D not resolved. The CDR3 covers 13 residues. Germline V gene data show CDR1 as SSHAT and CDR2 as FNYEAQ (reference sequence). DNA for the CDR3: TGTGCTAGCAGCCCAGGTGAGGAGTACGAGCAGTACTTC. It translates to CASSPGEEYEQYF.

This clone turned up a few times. CDR3 sequence (DNA): TGTGCCAGCAGCTTAGCTGCGACAGGATTCTACGAGCAGTACTTC. Residues: CASSLAATGFYEQYF. The genes are TRBV7-3 and TRBJ2-7; tentatively, D is TRBD1 (6 bases). The length of the CDR3 is 15 residues. The V end lost 2 bases, the J end lost 3 bases, and 14 bases lay between the germline ends. CDR1 and CDR2 from the germline V gene are SGHTA and FQGTGA.

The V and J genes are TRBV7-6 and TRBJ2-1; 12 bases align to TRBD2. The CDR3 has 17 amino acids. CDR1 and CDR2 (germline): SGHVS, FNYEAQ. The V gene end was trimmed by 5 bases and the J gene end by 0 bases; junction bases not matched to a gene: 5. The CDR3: CASSPLAGGLSYNEQFF. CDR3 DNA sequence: TGTGCCAGCAGCCCGCTAGCGGGGGGGCTCTCCTACAATGAGCAGTTCTTC.